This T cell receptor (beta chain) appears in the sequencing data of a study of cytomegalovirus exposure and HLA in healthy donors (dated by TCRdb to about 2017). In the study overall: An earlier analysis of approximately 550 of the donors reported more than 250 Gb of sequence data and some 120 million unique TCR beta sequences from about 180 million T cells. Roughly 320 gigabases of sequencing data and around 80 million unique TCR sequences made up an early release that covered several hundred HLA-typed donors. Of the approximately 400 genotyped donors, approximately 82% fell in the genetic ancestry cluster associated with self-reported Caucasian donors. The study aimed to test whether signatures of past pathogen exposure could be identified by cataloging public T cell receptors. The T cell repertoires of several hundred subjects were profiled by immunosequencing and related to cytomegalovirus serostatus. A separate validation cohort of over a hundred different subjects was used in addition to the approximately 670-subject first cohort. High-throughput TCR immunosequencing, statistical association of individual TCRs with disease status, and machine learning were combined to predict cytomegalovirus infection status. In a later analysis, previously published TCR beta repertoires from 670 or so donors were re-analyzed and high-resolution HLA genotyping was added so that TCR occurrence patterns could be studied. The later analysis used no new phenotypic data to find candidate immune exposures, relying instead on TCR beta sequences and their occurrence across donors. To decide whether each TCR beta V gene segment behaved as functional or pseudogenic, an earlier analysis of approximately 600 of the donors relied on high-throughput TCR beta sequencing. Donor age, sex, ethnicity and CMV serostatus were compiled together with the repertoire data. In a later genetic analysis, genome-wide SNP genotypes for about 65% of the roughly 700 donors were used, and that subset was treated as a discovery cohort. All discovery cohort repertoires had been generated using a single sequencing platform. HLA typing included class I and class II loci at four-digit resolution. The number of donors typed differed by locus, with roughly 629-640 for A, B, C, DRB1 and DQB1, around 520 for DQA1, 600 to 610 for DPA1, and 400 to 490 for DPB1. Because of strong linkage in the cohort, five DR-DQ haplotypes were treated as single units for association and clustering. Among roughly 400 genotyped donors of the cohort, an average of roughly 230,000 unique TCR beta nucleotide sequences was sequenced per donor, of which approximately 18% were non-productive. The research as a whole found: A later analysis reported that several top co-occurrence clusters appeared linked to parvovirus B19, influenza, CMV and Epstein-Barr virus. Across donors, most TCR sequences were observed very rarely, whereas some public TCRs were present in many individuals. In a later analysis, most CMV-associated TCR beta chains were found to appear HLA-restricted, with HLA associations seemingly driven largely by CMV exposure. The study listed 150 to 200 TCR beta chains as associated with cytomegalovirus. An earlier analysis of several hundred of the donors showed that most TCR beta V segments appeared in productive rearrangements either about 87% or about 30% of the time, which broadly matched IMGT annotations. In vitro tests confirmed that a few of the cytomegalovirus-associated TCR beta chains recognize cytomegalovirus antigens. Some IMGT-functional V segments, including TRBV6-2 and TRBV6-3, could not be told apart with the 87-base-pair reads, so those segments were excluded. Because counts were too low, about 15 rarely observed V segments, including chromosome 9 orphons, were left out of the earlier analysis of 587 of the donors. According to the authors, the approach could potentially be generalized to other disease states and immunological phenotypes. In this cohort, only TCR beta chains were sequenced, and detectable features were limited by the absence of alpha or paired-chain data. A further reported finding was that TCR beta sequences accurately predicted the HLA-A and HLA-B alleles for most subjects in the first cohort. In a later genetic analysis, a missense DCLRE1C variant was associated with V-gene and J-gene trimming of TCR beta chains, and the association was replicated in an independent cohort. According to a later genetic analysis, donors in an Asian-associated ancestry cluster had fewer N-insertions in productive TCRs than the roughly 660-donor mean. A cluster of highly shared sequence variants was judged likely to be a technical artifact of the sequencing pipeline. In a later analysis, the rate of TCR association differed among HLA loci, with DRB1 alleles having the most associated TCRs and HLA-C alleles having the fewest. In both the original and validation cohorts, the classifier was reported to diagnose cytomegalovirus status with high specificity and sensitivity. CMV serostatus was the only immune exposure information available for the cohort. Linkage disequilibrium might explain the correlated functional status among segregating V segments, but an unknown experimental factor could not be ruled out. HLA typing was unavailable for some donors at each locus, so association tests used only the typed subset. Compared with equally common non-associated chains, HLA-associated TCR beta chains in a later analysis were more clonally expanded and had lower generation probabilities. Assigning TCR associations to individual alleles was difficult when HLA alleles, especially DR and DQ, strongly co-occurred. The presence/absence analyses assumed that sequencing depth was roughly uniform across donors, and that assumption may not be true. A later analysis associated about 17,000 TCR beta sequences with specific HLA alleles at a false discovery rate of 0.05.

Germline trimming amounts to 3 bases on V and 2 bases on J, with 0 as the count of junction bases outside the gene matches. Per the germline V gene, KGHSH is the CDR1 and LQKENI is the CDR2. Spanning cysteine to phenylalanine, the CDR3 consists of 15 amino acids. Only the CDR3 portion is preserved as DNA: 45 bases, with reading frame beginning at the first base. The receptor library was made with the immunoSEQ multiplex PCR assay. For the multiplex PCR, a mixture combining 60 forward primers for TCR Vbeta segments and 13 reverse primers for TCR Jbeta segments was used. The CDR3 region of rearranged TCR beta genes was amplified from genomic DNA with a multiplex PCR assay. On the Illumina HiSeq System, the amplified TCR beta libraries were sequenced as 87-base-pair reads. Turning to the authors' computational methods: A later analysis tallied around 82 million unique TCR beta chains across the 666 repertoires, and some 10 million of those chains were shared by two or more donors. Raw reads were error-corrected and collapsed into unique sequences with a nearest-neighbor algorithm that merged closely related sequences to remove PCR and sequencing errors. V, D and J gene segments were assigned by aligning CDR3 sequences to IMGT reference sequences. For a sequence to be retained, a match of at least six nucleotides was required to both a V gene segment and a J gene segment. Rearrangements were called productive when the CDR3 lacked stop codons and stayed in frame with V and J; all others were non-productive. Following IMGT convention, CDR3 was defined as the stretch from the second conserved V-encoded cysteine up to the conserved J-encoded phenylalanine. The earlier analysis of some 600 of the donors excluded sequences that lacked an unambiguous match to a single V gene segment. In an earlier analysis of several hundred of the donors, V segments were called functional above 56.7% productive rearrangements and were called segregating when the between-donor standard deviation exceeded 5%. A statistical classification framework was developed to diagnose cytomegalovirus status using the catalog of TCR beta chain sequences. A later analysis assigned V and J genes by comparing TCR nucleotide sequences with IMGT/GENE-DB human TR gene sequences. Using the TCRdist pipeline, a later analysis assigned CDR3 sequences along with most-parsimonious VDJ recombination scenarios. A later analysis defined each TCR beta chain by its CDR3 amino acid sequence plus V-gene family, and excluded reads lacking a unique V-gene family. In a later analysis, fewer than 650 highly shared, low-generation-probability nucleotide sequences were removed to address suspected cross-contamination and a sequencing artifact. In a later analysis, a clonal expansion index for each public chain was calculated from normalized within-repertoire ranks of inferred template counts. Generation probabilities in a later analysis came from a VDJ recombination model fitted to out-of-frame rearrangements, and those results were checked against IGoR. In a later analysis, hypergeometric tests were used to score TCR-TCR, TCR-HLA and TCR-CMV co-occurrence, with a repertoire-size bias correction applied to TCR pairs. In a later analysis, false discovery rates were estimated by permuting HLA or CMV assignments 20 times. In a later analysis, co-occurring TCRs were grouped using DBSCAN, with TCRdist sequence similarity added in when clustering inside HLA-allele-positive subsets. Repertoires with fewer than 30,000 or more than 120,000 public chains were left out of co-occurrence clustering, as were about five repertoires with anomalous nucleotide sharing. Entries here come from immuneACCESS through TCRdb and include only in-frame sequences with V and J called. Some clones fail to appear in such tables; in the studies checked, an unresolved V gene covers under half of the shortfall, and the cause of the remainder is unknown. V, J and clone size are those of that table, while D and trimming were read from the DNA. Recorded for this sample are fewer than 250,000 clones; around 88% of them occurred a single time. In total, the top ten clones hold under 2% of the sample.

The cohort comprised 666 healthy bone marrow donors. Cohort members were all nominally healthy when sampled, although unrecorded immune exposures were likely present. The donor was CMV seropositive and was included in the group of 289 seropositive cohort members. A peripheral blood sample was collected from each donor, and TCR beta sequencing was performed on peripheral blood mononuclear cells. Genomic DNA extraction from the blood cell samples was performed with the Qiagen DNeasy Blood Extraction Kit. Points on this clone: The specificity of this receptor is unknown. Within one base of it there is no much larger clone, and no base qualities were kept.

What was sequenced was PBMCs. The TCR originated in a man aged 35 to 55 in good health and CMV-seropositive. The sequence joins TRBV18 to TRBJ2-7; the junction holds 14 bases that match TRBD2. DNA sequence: TGTGCCAGCTCACCGGGACTAGCGGGAGCCTACGAGCAGTACTTC. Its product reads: CASSPGLAGAYEQYF.